This T cell receptor beta chain was captured by sequencing in a study of T cell repertoires in cytomegalovirus infection. Study information: Well-studied HLA-B-restricted CMV epitopes were used in the study alongside recently identified HLA-C-restricted ones. It was the public TCR beta signatures that indicated both CMV infection and matching HLA type.

This clonotype was counted only a few times. The antigen is undetermined. Study-wide findings and caveats: Dominating the ex vivo response were HLA-C-restricted CMV-specific TCR beta clonotypes. Identification of carriers of CMV plus the relevant HLA was achieved through cumulative public TCR beta family frequency.

TCRdb independently ran MiXCR on the reads; one entry per CDR3 protein. Among roughly 100,000 distinct CDR3 sequences listed, 35% to 50% were seen once. Germline V gene lookup returns CDR1 SGHVS and CDR2 FNYEAQ. With V trimmed by 5 bases and J by 5 bases, 8 bases remained unmatched. The CDR3 sequence is 15 residues long. Sample: CD8+ T cells from cultured PBMCs, taken from culture after CMV antigen stimulation. The TCR sequence derives from a human donor in good health (CMV status not recorded). Some clones in this sample may be carry-over from other donors' samples. V is TRBV7-6 and J is TRBJ2-5; 10 bases are shared with TRBD1. This CDR3 is CASSRDRGRRETQYF. CDR3 in DNA: TGTGCCAGCAGCCGTGACAGGGGGCGCAGGGAGACCCAGTACTTC.